These 18 T cell receptor beta chains share one sample of origin, sequenced in a study of T cell changes during pregnancy in multiple sclerosis. Repertoires were generated with immunoSEQ multiplex PCR, while TCRdb's copy carries only in-frame clones and drops some. Of tens of thousands of clones listed, about 93% were seen once; the top ten hold around 0.25%. The material was CD4+ T cells from peripheral blood mononuclear cells, obtained in the second trimester of pregnancy. Source of these receptors: a female donor with multiple sclerosis, enrolled in a pregnancy study.

The chain recombines TRBV7-9 with TRBJ2-6; 11 bases match TRBD1. The junction had 10 bases not matched to a gene; V was cut back by 3 bases and J by 3 bases. Looked up from germline, CDR1 is SEHNR and CDR2 is FQNEAQ (reference sequence). The CDR3 is 19 residues long. The CDR3 reads CASSFAIQDRGLGANVLTF. CDR3 coding DNA: TGTGCCAGCAGCTTCGCGATTCAGGACAGGGGGCTTGGGGCCAACGTCCTGACTTTC.

This clone was picked up one time. V is TRBV28 and J is TRBJ1-1; maybe TRBD1 (5 bases). Germline V lookup: CDR1 MDHEN, CDR2 SYDVKM. The CDR3 spans 14 residues. V lost 4 bases, J lost 6 bases, and 15 bases lay in between. This CDR3 is CASSSSGGTAEAFF. CDR3 nucleotides: TGTGCCAGCAGTTCGTCGGGGGGAACGGCTGAAGCTTTCTTT.

The V call is TRBV2, the J call TRBJ2-1; possible D gene TRBD1, 5 bases. V was clipped by 8 bases and J by 2 bases, with 10 bases between them. Germline V gives CDR1 SNHLY, CDR2 FYNNEI. The CDR3 is 13 amino acids. The CDR3 here is CASYQGTYNEQFF. CDR3 DNA: TGTGCCAGCTATCAGGGTACCTACAATGAGCAGTTCTTC.

J is TRBJ1-6 and V is TRBV27; 7 nucleotides align to TRBD1. Per the germline V gene, CDR1 is MNHEY and CDR2 is SMNVEV (reference sequence). V was pared by 2 bases and J by 1 base, with 8 bases of the junction left unmatched. CDR3 length equals 18 residues. CDR3: CASSLVGPGGSYNSPLHF. Here the CDR3 DNA reads TGTGCCAGCAGTTTAGTGGGCCCAGGGGGGTCCTATAATTCACCCCTCCACTTT.

The rearrangement joins TRBV5-1 to TRBJ2-3; D is possibly TRBD2 (6 bases). The germline V gene encodes CDR1 SGHRS and CDR2 YFSETQ. The CDR3 is 16 residues long. V lost 6 bases to trimming and J lost 0 bases, with 17 bases between them. The CDR3 protein is CASIPGGFKSTDTQYF. In DNA form, the CDR3 reads TGCGCCAGCATCCCCGGAGGGTTCAAGAGCACAGATACGCAGTATTTT. Full variable domain (outside the CDR3, taken from reference TRBV5-1 and TRBJ2-3): KAGVTQTPRYLIKTRGQQVTLSCSPISGHRSVSWYQQTPGQGLQFLFEYFSETQRNKGNFPGRFSGRQFSNSRSEMNVSTLELGDSALYLCASIPGGFKSTDTQYFGPGTRLTVL.

The count of this clone is one. This chain joins TRBV5-5 and TRBJ2-5; 10 bases align to TRBD1. V dropped 6 bases and J dropped 4; count of bases not matched to a gene: 9. CDR3 length: 15 residues. The germline CDR1 and CDR2 sequences are SGHKS and YYEKEE (reference sequence). The CDR3 reads CASIRTGGSLETQYF. CDR3 nucleotide sequence: TGTGCCAGCATCAGGACAGGGGGTTCCTTAGAGACCCAGTACTTC.

This chain joins TRBV7-3 and TRBJ2-3; 11 bases are a match to TRBD1. This CDR3 has 16 amino acids. Germline CDR1 SGHTA, CDR2 FQGTGA. V shed 5 bases and J 4 bases; nucleotides not matched to a gene: 8. The CDR3 sequence is CASSVGGGQGADTQYF. CDR3 in DNA: TGTGCCAGCAGCGTAGGGGGGGGACAGGGGGCAGATACGCAGTATTTT.

This clone was observed a single time. The chain links TRBV9 to TRBJ2-3; 10 nucleotides line up with TRBD2. Germline V CDR1 and CDR2: SGDLS, YYNGEE. Trimming took 0 bases from V and 4 from J; bases not matched to a gene: 8. This CDR3 has 17 residues. The CDR3 nucleotides read TGTGCCAGCAGCGTAGTCAGCGGGGGGGCCCAAGCAGATACGCAGTATTTT. It translates to CASSVVSGGAQADTQYF.

The V gene is TRBV11-2, the J gene TRBJ2-3; D perhaps matches TRBD2 (5 bases). CDR3 size: 14 residues. Trimming took 5 bases from V and 5 from J, leaving 14 bases between them. The germline CDR1 and CDR2 sequences are SGHAT and FQNNGV. The CDR3 coding sequence is TGTGCCAGCAGCATAGGGCTAGCTCAAGATACGCAGTATTTT. It translates to CASSIGLAQDTQYF.

There are a few counts of this clone. The chain carries TRBV10-2 and TRBJ2-3, with 8 bases aligning to TRBD2. V shed 0 bases, J shed 1 base, and the junction held 0 bases outside the gene matches. CDR1 and CDR2 (germline): WSHSY, SAAADI. CDR3 length: 15 residues. The CDR3 loop reads CASSESAGGTDTQYF. The CDR3 DNA follows: TGCGCCAGCAGTGAGTCAGCGGGAGGCACAGATACGCAGTATTTT.

This chain uses TRBV25-1 with TRBJ2-2; 7 bases are shared with TRBD2. Germline assignment: CDR1 MGHDK and CDR2 SYGVNS. Trimming cost V 8 bases and J 7 bases; bases outside gene matches: 13. This CDR3 has 15 amino acids. The CDR3 here is CASCPLREGYGELFF. Here the CDR3 DNA reads TGTGCCAGCTGTCCCCTAAGGGAGGGGTACGGGGAGCTGTTTTTT.

The sample holds one count of this clone. The rearrangement links TRBV4-2 to TRBJ2-1; possible D gene TRBD2, 5 bases. Deletions cut 4 bases from V and 7 bases from J, with 11 bases between. Germline loops: CDR1 LGHNA, CDR2 YNFKEQ. This CDR3 is 13 amino acids long. The CDR3 region is CASSLGSGNEQFF. The CDR3 coding sequence is TGTGCCAGCAGCCTCGGTTCGGGGAATGAGCAGTTCTTC.

This chain links TRBV5-4 with TRBJ1-5; 7 bases are a match to TRBD1. V shed 2 bases, J shed 4 bases, and the junction held 3 bases outside the gene matches. CDR1 and CDR2 from the germline V gene are SGHNT and YYREEE (reference sequence). This CDR3 is built from 14 residues. Here the CDR3 reads CASSLQGRNQPQHF. Here the CDR3 DNA reads TGTGCCAGCAGCTTACAGGGGAGGAATCAGCCCCAGCATTTT. The variable domain in full, with the rest retrieved from reference TRBV5-4 and TRBJ1-5, is ETGVTQSPTHLIKTRGQQVTLRCSSQSGHNTVSWYQQALGQGPQFIFQYYREEENGRGNFPPRFSGLQFPNYSSELNVNALELDDSALYLCASSLQGRNQPQHFGDGTRLSIL.

This clone was picked up one time. The genes are TRBV7-9 and TRBJ2-2, with a weak D call TRBD1 (5 bases). CDR1 is SEHNR, CDR2 FQNEAQ, per germline (reference sequence). V dropped 2 bases and J dropped 5 bases, with 12 bases sitting between them. This CDR3 has 15 residues. The DNA for the CDR3 is TGTGCCAGCAGCTTAAGGGGCGTGCGGACCGGGGAGCTGTTTTTT. Encoded protein: CASSLRGVRTGELFF. The whole variable domain, filled in from reference TRBV7-9 and TRBJ2-2, reads DTGVSQNPRHKITKRGQNVTFRCDPISEHNRLYWYRQTLGQGPEFLTYFQNEAQLEKSRLLSDRFSAERPKGSFSTLEIQRTEQGDSAMYLCASSLRGVRTGELFFGEGSRLTVL.

The chain joins TRBV27 to TRBJ2-7; 9 bases are a match to TRBD1. This CDR3 comprises 14 residues. Germline V gives CDR1 MNHEY, CDR2 SMNVEV (reference sequence). V shed 9 bases and J 5 bases; nucleotides not matched to a gene: 11. The DNA of the CDR3 is TGTGCCAGTCACCACCGGGACAGGGCCCACGAGCAGTACTTC. It translates to CASHHRDRAHEQYF.

The rearrangement links TRBV5-1 to TRBJ2-2; possibly TRBD2 for D (6 bases). Germline V gene lookup returns CDR1 SGHRS and CDR2 YFSETQ. V was clipped by 5 bases and J by 1 base, with 9 bases between them. CDR3 length: 14 residues. In DNA, the CDR3 is TGCGCCAGCAGGCGGGGAATGAACACCGGGGAGCTGTTTTTT. This gives the protein CASRRGMNTGELFF.

The chain carries TRBV5-1 and TRBJ2-1, with 12 bases identical to TRBD2. Losses at the gene ends were 4 bases for V and 4 bases for J; bases not matched to a gene: 9. Germline V gives CDR1 SGHRS, CDR2 YFSETQ. This CDR3 contains 17 residues. The CDR3 DNA follows: TGCGCCAGCAGCCACGGGACTAGCGGGTCCCTTTACAATGAGCAGTTCTTC. Its protein product is CASSHGTSGSLYNEQFF.

The genes are TRBV5-6 and TRBJ2-5, with 14 nucleotides matching TRBD2. The CDR3 is 15 amino acids. J gave up 5 bases and V 7 bases, and 7 bases lay outside the gene matches. Germline V gene data show CDR1 as SGHDT and CDR2 as YYEEEE. The CDR3 spells CASRGLAGGWETQYF. The CDR3 DNA reads as TGTGCCAGCCGTGGACTAGCGGGGGGTTGGGAGACCCAGTACTTC.